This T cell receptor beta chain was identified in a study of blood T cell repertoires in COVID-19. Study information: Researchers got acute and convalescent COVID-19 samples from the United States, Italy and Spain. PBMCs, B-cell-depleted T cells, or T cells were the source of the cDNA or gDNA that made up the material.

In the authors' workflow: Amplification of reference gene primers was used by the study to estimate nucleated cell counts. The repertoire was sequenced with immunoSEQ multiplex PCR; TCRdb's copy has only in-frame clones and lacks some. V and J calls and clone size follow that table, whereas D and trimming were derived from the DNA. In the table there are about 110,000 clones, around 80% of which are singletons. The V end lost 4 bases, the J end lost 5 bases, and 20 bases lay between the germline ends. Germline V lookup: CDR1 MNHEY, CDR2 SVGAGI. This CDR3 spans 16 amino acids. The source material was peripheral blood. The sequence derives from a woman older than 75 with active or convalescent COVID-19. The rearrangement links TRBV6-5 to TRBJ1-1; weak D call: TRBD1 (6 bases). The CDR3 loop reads CASSWGRGTVGTEAFF. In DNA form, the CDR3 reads TGTGCCAGCAGTTGGGGGAGGGGGACGGTGGGGACTGAAGCTTTCTTT.